These 25 T cell receptor beta chains were sequenced from one sample in a study of T cell changes during pregnancy in multiple sclerosis (dated by TCRdb to about 2019). Libraries came from the immunoSEQ multiplex PCR assay. The table was pulled from immuneACCESS by TCRdb, which kept in-frame rearrangements only. Such tables lose some clones; where checked, under half of the loss comes from unresolved V genes, and the rest has no known cause. Present in this sample are tens of thousands of clones, 90% to 95% of which were seen just once. The ten top clones hold 7.8% of the sample. This material consisted of CD8+ T cells from peripheral blood mononuclear cells, taken before pregnancy. The source of these receptors is a female donor with multiple sclerosis, enrolled in a pregnancy study.

The chain employs TRBV6-1 and TRBJ2-1; D gene unclear. This CDR3 has 14 residues. Per the germline V gene, CDR1 is MNHNS and CDR2 is SASEGT. V lost 3 bases to trimming and J lost 3 bases, with 9 bases between them. Written as DNA, the CDR3 is TGTGCCAGCAGTGAGGAGTGGAGCTACAATGAGCAGTTCTTC. Protein product: CASSEEWSYNEQFF.

This clone was observed a single time. The chain carries TRBV4-1 and TRBJ2-7, with TRBD2 as a possible D gene (6 bases). V shed 2 bases and J shed 3 bases, with 11 bases lying between them. The CDR3 is 14 residues long. The germline CDR1 and CDR2 sequences are MGHRA and YSYEKL. Here the CDR3 DNA reads TGCGCCAGCAGCCAAATCCGGGAGAGCTACGAGCAGTACTTC. Protein sequence: CASSQIRESYEQYF.

The chain links TRBV27 to TRBJ2-7; D is ambiguous. In germline, CDR1 is MNHEY, CDR2 SMNVEV (reference sequence). With 8 bases removed from V and 0 bases from J, the gap between germline ends came to 5 bases. The CDR3 length is 11 residues. CDR3 sequence (DNA): TGTGCCAGCTCCCTCTCCTACGAGCAGTACTTC. Translation: CASSLSYEQYF.

The rearrangement links TRBV4-1 to TRBJ2-7; 9 nucleotides line up with TRBD1. CDR3 length: 15 residues. Germline V CDR1 and CDR2: MGHRA, YSYEKL. The V and J ends lost 3 bases and 5 bases, in that order; junction bases with no gene match: 8. CDR3 in amino acids: CASSQSGTGYHEQYF. The CDR3 coding sequence is TGCGCCAGCAGCCAGTCCGGGACAGGGTACCACGAGCAGTACTTC.

The chain has TRBV6-5 and TRBJ1-5; 8 nucleotides line up with TRBD1. CDR1 and CDR2 from the germline V gene are MNHEY and SVGAGI. This CDR3 is 13 amino acids long. V dropped 5 bases and J dropped 6; count of bases not matched to a gene: 3. CDR3 residues: CASSTGGSQPQHF. The CDR3 nucleotides are TGTGCCAGCAGTACAGGGGGTAGTCAGCCCCAGCATTTT.

The chain joins TRBV19 to TRBJ1-4, with TRBD1 as a possible D gene (5 bases). This CDR3 contains 15 residues. Germline loops: CDR1 LNHDA, CDR2 SQIVND (reference sequence). Deletions cut 3 bases from V and 8 bases from J, with 16 bases between. DNA of the CDR3: TGTGCCAGTAGTATGTATCGGGGGACCGGCGAAAAACTGTTTTTT. Translating gives CASSMYRGTGEKLFF.

The chain has TRBV15 and TRBJ2-7; 9 bases fit TRBD1. The CDR3 contains 17 residues. Germline V lookup: CDR1 LNHNV, CDR2 YYDKDF (reference sequence). V shed 2 bases, J shed 7 bases, and the junction held 15 bases outside the gene matches. This chain's CDR3 is CATSRPDRGSTTGEQYF. The CDR3, as DNA: TGTGCCACCAGCAGACCGGACAGGGGCTCCACTACGGGTGAGCAGTACTTC.

The chain carries TRBV6-5 and TRBJ1-2; tentative D call: TRBD1 (6 bases). The CDR3 loop spans 15 amino acids. Looked up from germline, CDR1 is MNHEY and CDR2 is SVGAGI. The V gene lost 4 bases and the J gene lost 4 bases, with 16 bases spanning the gap. This CDR3 reads CASSLDSAGFYGYTF. The CDR3, as DNA: TGTGCCAGCAGTTTGGACAGCGCCGGATTCTATGGCTACACCTTC.

The chain joins TRBV5-4 to TRBJ1-1; TRBD1 is a possible D gene (6 bases). Germline assignment: CDR1 SGHNT and CDR2 YYREEE (reference sequence). The V gene lost 4 bases and the J gene lost 1 base, with 11 bases spanning the gap. The CDR3 is 14 residues long. The CDR3 spells CASSIRGTNTEAFF. The DNA of the CDR3 is TGTGCCAGCAGCATAAGGGGGACGAACACTGAAGCTTTCTTT.

J is TRBJ2-7 and V is TRBV7-9, with 10 nucleotides matching TRBD2. In germline, CDR1 is SEHNR, CDR2 FQNEAQ (reference sequence). V lost 5 bases, J lost 4 bases, and 11 bases stayed unmatched. The CDR3 loop spans 16 amino acids. The CDR3 DNA reads as TGTGCCAGCAGCACCTATGGGGCTAGCGGGAGATACGAGCAGTACTTC. The encoded protein is CASSTYGASGRYEQYF.

The chain joins TRBV4-3 to TRBJ2-3; 9 bases fit TRBD2. V shed 4 bases, J shed 1 base, and the junction held 6 bases outside the gene matches. The germline V gene has CDR1 LGHNA and CDR2 YSLEER. The CDR3 has 16 amino acids. DNA of the CDR3: TGCGCCAGCAGCCCCATGATAGCGGGAGGCACAGATACGCAGTATTTT. As protein: CASSPMIAGGTDTQYF.

This chain connects TRBV28 to TRBJ1-5; no clear D. V was shortened by 3 bases and J by 6 bases, with 12 bases between the two germline ends. The CDR3 consists of 14 residues. Per the germline V gene, CDR1 is MDHEN and CDR2 is SYDVKM. Here the CDR3 DNA reads TGTGCCAGCAGTTTTTTGGAGGAAACTCAGCCCCAGCATTTT. Translation gives CASSFLEETQPQHF.

This clone has just a few counts. The rearrangement links TRBV7-9 to TRBJ2-1, with TRBD2 identical over 14 bases. CDR3 length: 17 residues. Per the germline V gene, CDR1 is SEHNR and CDR2 is FQNEAQ (reference sequence). V gave up 5 bases and J gave up 8 bases; unmatched junction bases: 11. The CDR3 DNA follows: TGTGCCAGCAGCATCGATCCGGGACTAGCGGGAGTAGATGAGCAGTTCTTC. Protein: CASSIDPGLAGVDEQFF.

The chain couples TRBV6-5 to TRBJ2-7; TRBD2 matches at 7 bases. Trimming cost V 0 bases and J 5 bases; bases outside gene matches: 4. Germline V lookup: CDR1 MNHEY, CDR2 SVGAGI. The CDR3 totals 14 residues. The CDR3 DNA follows: TGTGCCAGCAGTTACTCGGGTCTAGCGGACGAGCAGTACTTC. Protein sequence: CASSYSGLADEQYF.

Points on this clone: A read error may produce the germline difference seen at one junction end. The CDR3 reads CARDDGAKSIQYF. CDR3 DNA sequence: TGTGCCAGAGATGATGGAGCGAAAAGCATTCAGTACTTC. V usage is TRBV2 and J usage is TRBJ2-4, with no clear D. Germline V CDR1 and CDR2: SNHLY, FYNNEI. The CDR3 loop spans 13 amino acids.

The chain has TRBV4-3 and TRBJ2-5; TRBD1 aligns across 10 bases. J lost 5 bases, V lost 4 bases, and 7 bases had no gene match. The CDR3 sequence is 15 residues long. Germline V gene data show CDR1 as LGHNA and CDR2 as YSLEER. The CDR3 sequence is CASSLGTGVRETQYF. In DNA, the CDR3 is TGCGCCAGCAGCCTAGGGACAGGGGTACGGGAGACCCAGTACTTC.

This chain uses TRBV28 with TRBJ2-2, with D unclear. The CDR3 contains 13 residues. Germline assignment: CDR1 MDHEN and CDR2 SYDVKM. V lost 6 bases, J lost 1 base, and 6 bases lay in between. The CDR3 spells CASRTGNTGELFF. As DNA, the CDR3 is TGTGCCAGCAGAACTGGGAACACCGGGGAGCTGTTTTTT.

The V gene is TRBV19, the J gene TRBJ2-1; 10 nucleotides match TRBD2. The V segment lost 4 bases and the J segment 0 bases; nucleotides outside the gene matches: 6. This CDR3 has 17 amino acids. Per germline, CDR1 LNHDA and CDR2 SQIVND (reference sequence). This chain's CDR3 is CASSTASGRSSYNEQFF. The CDR3 DNA reads as TGTGCCAGTAGTACGGCTAGCGGGAGATCCTCCTACAATGAGCAGTTCTTC. The whole variable domain, remainder taken from reference TRBV19 and TRBJ2-1, is DGGITQSPKYLFRKEGQNVTLSCEQNLNHDAMYWYRQDPGQGLRLIYYSQIVNDFQKGDIAEGYSVSREKKESFPLTVTSAQKNPTAFYLCASSTASGRSSYNEQFFGPGTRLTVL.

The rearrangement uses TRBV9 and TRBJ2-1; 8 nucleotides line up with TRBD2. The CDR3 consists of 15 residues. Germline V lookup: CDR1 SGDLS, CDR2 YYNGEE. The V and J ends lost 0 bases and 3 bases, in that order; junction bases with no gene match: 2. CDR3 amino acids: CASSVAAGDYNEQFF. As DNA, the CDR3 is TGTGCCAGCAGCGTAGCAGCGGGAGACTACAATGAGCAGTTCTTC.

The J gene is TRBJ2-7, the V gene TRBV19; tentative D call: TRBD2 (6 bases). V lost 3 bases to trimming and J lost 5 bases, with 11 bases between them. CDR1 and CDR2 (germline): LNHDA, SQIVND (reference sequence). This CDR3 is 13 amino acids long. The CDR3, as DNA: TGTGCCAGTAGTATTACTAGCTTGGACGAGCAGTACTTC. It encodes CASSITSLDEQYF.

V is TRBV27 and J is TRBJ2-7, with TRBD1 matching 9 bases. The CDR3 has 14 residues. The V and J ends lost 5 bases and 5 bases, in that order; junction bases with no gene match: 7. In germline, CDR1 is MNHEY, CDR2 SMNVEV (reference sequence). The CDR3 region has the DNA TGTGCCAGCAGTCCTGAAGGGACAGGGAACGAGCAGTACTTC. This gives the protein CASSPEGTGNEQYF.

V usage is TRBV7-6 and J usage is TRBJ2-1; TRBD2 aligns across 8 bases. V dropped 1 base and J dropped 8; count of bases not matched to a gene: 13. Germline V gene data show CDR1 as SGHVS and CDR2 as FNYEAQ. The CDR3 has 17 residues. DNA of the CDR3: TGTGCCAGCAGCTTAGAGGTTGCGGGAGGTTCGTCCTATGAGCAGTTCTTC. Amino acids: CASSLEVAGGSSYEQFF.

Concerning this clone: The junction does not match germline at one end; this may be a read error. The rearrangement uses TRBV5-6 and TRBJ2-5, with D perhaps TRBD2 (5 bases). CDR1 and CDR2 from the germline V gene are SGHDT and YYEEEE. The CDR3 has 13 residues. The CDR3 coding sequence is TGTGCCAGCAGCCCAAATATGATCCGGGAACCCAACTTC. It encodes CASSPNMIREPNF. The variable domain in full, completed from reference TRBV5-6 and TRBJ2-5, reads DAGVTQSPTHLIKTRGQQVTLRCSPKSGHDTVSWYQQALGQGPQFIFQYYEEEERQRGNFPDRFSGHQFPNYSSELNVNALLLGDSALYLCASSPNMIREPNFGPGTRLLVL.

In regard to this clone: One end of the junction fails to match germline, which may point to a read error. The chain is built from TRBV7-9 and TRBJ2-1, with 13 bases lining up with TRBD2. CDR1 and CDR2 from the germline V gene are SEHNR and FQNEAQ (reference sequence). CDR3 length: 14 amino acids. The chain's CDR3 is CASSPTEELAGGVF. Here the CDR3 DNA reads TGTGCCAGCAGCCCAACGGAGGAACTAGCGGGAGGGGTCTTC.

CDR3 bases: TGTGCCAGCAGCTTAGATGTAGCGGGAGTGGGCACAGATACGCAGTATTTT. Protein product: CASSLDVAGVGTDTQYF. The chain combines TRBV11-2 with TRBJ2-3, with 9 nucleotides matching TRBD2. Germline-derived CDR1 and CDR2 are SGHAT and FQNNGV. J lost 1 base, V lost 0 bases, and 5 bases had no gene match. This CDR3 has 17 amino acids.